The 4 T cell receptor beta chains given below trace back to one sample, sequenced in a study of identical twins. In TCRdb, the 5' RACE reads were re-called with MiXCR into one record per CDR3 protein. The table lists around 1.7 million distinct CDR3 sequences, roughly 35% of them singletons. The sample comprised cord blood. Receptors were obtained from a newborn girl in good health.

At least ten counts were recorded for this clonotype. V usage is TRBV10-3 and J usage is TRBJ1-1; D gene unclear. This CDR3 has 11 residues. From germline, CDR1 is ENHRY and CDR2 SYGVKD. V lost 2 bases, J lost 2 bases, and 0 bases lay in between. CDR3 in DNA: TGTGCCATCAGTGAGAACACTGAAGCTTTCTTT. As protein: CAISENTEAFF.

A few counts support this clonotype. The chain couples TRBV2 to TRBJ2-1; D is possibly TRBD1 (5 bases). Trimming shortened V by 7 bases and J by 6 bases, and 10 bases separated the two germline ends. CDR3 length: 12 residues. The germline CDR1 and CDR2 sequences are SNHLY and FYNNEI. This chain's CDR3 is CASKRGSNEQFF. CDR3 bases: TGTGCCAGCAAAAGGGGTAGCAATGAGCAGTTCTTC.

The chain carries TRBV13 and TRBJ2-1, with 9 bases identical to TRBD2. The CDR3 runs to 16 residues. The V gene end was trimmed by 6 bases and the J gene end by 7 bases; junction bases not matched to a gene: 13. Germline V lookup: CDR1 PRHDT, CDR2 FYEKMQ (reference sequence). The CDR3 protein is CASRELSGGPPNEQFF. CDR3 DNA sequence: TGTGCCAGCAGAGAACTAAGCGGGGGGCCCCCAAATGAGCAGTTCTTC.

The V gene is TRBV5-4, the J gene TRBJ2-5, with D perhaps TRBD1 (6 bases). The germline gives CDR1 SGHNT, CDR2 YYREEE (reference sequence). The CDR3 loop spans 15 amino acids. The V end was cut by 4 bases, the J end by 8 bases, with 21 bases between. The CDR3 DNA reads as TGTGCCAGCAGCCCGGACAGCCGGTCCAAGAGAACCCAGTACTTC. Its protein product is CASSPDSRSKRTQYF.